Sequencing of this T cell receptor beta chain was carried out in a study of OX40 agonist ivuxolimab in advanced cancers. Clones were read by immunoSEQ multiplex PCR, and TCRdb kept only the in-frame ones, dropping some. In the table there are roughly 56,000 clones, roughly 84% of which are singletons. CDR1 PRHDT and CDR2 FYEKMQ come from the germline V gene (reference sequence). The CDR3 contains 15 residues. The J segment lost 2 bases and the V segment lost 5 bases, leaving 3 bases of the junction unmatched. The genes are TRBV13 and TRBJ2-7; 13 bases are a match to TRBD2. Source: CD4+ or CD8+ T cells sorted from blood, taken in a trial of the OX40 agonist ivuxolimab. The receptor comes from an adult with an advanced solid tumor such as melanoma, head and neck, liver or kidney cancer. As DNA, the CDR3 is TGTGCCAGCAGCCCCGGGACTAGCGGGACCTACGAGCAGTACTTC. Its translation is CASSPGTSGTYEQYF.